This T cell receptor (beta chain) was retrieved from a study of early T cells in non-severe SARS-CoV-2 infection. For the study at large: From unsorted whole blood, bulk RNA was sequenced, and the chains remained unpaired. Study results and limitations: VDJdb matching favored anti-spike CD8 responses, missing private and CD4 specificities.

This clonotype was seen a handful of times. As yet, its antigen is unknown. Attachment of unique molecular identifiers was made to individual cDNA molecules. TCRdb used MiXCR to reprocess the 5' RACE reads, holding one entry per CDR3 protein. The sample shows fewer than 65,000 distinct CDR3 sequences, around 9.3% of them seen only once. Germline lookup yields CDR1 SNHLY and CDR2 FYNNEI. Trimming removed 6 bases at V and 5 bases at J, with 13 bases between. The CDR3 loop spans 13 amino acids. This receptor was obtained from an adult who was a healthcare worker with PCR-confirmed SARS-CoV-2 infection or an uninfected control (not recorded which). The sample consisted of whole blood, taken at baseline. V gene TRBV2 combines with J gene TRBJ1-1; D is possibly TRBD1 (6 bases). The CDR3: CASSVQGRTEAFF. DNA of the CDR3: TGTGCCAGCAGCGTCCAGGGGAGGACTGAAGCTTTCTTT.